A selection of T cell receptor beta chains follows, all from one sample in a study of HIV-infected patients and healthy controls. TCRdb re-analysed the 5' RACE reads in MiXCR, keeping a single row per CDR3 protein. This table has 4,000 to 4,500 distinct CDR3 sequences, about an eighth appearing once. The sequences come from blood, collected before antiretroviral therapy. Every receptor here comes from an adult with HIV infection. The CDR3 runs from the conserved cysteine through the conserved F or W. The order of the fields is V gene, D gene, J gene, clone size, CDR3 protein, CDR3 DNA. A D gene is named only where the DNA matches it firmly. Clone size is given for some rows only: seen once, a few or many times, or a class if the clone is expanded.

TRBV5-8	.	TRBJ1-5	medium-sized	CASSFIGLNQPQHF	TGTGCCAGCAGCTTTATTGGCCTCAATCAGCCCCAGCATTTT
TRBV6-4	TRBD2	TRBJ2-1	medium-sized	CASSDSTSGSNEQFF	TGTGCCAGCAGTGACTCGACTAGCGGGAGCAATGAGCAGTTCTTC
TRBV24-1	.	TRBJ2-7	many	CATSSPLVYEQYF	TGTGCCACCAGTTCTCCCCTGGTCTACGAGCAGTACTTC
TRBV19	.	TRBJ2-1	few	CASTGMLGRNEQFF	TGTGCCAGTACCGGAATGTTAGGGCGGAATGAGCAGTTCTTC
TRBV6-6	.	TRBJ1-5	medium-sized	CAAGPPNNQPQHF	TGTGCGGCAGGCCCACCAAACAATCAGCCCCAGCATTTT
TRBV2	TRBD1	TRBJ1-1	medium-sized	CASSVDRVDTEAFF	TGTGCCAGCAGTGTGGACAGGGTTGACACTGAAGCTTTCTTT
TRBV29-1	.	TRBJ2-5	many	CSVLLGARGTQYF	TGCAGCGTCCTGCTAGGGGCCCGGGGGACCCAGTACTTC
TRBV3-1	.	TRBJ2-2	few	CASSLSAGDAGELFF	TGTGCCAGCAGCCTATCGGCAGGGGACGCCGGGGAGCTGTTTTTT
TRBV19	.	TRBJ1-5	.	CASSIYRRSNQPQHF	TGTGCCAGTAGTATTTACAGGAGGAGCAATCAGCCCCAGCATTTT
TRBV12-3/TRBV12-4	TRBD2	TRBJ2-1	.	CASPRVAGGLNEQFF	TGTGCCAGCCCCCGCGTAGCGGGGGGCCTCAATGAGCAGTTCTTC
TRBV19	.	TRBJ1-2	few	CASSEGPPMVYGYTF	TGTGCCAGTAGCGAGGGACCCCCGATGGTCTATGGCTACACCTTC
TRBV14	TRBD2	TRBJ2-1	medium-sized	CASSQKRERSEQFF	TGTGCCAGCAGCCAAAAGCGGGAGAGGAGTGAGCAGTTCTTC
TRBV10-3	.	TRBJ2-1	medium-sized	CAISHLGQVPPSGREHNEQFF	TGTGCCATCAGTCACTTAGGACAGGTCCCTCCAAGCGGGAGAGAGCACAATGAGCAGTTCTTC
TRBV11-2	TRBD2	TRBJ2-3	medium-sized	CASSSKLAAPVTDTQYF	TGTGCCAGCAGCTCAAAACTAGCGGCCCCTGTCACAGATACGCAGTATTTT
TRBV5-8	TRBD1	TRBJ1-1	large	CASSTGQRGLNTEAFF	TGTGCCAGCAGCACGGGACAGAGAGGACTGAACACTGAAGCTTTCTTT